A selection of T cell receptor beta chains follows, all from one sample in a study of T cell responses to AZD1222 COVID-19 vaccine. Using immunoSEQ multiplex PCR, the repertoire was profiled, and TCRdb retains in-frame clones only, with some absent. The table lists 100,000 to 150,000 clones, 75% to 90% of them singletons. This specimen consisted of peripheral blood, obtained on day 0 of AZD1222 vaccination. The receptors here all came from an adult in good health. CDR3s include the opening cysteine and the closing phenylalanine or tryptophan. A D gene is named only where the DNA matches it firmly. A row's size may be missing; if present it is once, few, many or a size class.

cdr3_length | j_call | clone_size | d_call | v_call | cdr3_nt | cdr3_aa
16 | TRBJ1-3 | NA | NA | TRBV9 | TGTGCCAGCAGCTCGGAAGCAGGATCCTCTGGAAACACCATATATTTT | CASSSEAGSSGNTIYF
14 | TRBJ2-7 | few | NA | TRBV5-1 | TGCGCCAGCAGAGGTAGGGCAGGGCTCAGCGAGCAGTACTTC | CASRGRAGLSEQYF
13 | TRBJ2-2 | NA | NA | TRBV5-1 | TGCGCCAGCAGCCTCGACATCACCGGGGAGCTGTTTTTT | CASSLDITGELFF
12 | TRBJ2-7 | NA | NA | TRBV28 | TGTGCCAGCAGTGGCGGCTTCTACGAGCAGTACTTC | CASSGGFYEQYF
12 | TRBJ2-1 | NA | NA | TRBV6-5 | TGTGCCAGCTGCACGGTTAACAATGAGCAGTTCTTC | CASCTVNNEQFF
14 | TRBJ1-4 | NA | NA | TRBV18 | TGTGCCAGCTCACCACCGGCAACTAATGAAAAACTGTTTTTT | CASSPPATNEKLFF
13 | TRBJ1-2 | NA | TRBD1 | TRBV5-4 | TGTGCCAGCAGCTTGTCGGCAGGGGGTGGCTACACCTTC | CASSLSAGGGYTF
13 | TRBJ2-7 | NA | NA | TRBV18 | TGTGCCAGCTCAAGATCAGGAAGGAACGAGCAGTACTTC | CASSRSGRNEQYF
15 | TRBJ2-1 | NA | NA | TRBV20-1 | TGCAGTGCTAGTGCGGAGGACAGAGACTACAATGAGCAGTTCTTC | CSASAEDRDYNEQFF
19 | TRBJ1-5 | NA | NA | TRBV3-1/TRBV3-2 | TGTGCCAGCAGCCTAATACCGGGACACCGGGATTTTAGCAATCAGCCCCAGCATTTT | CASSLIPGHRDFSNQPQHF
19 | TRBJ1-5 | NA | TRBD1 | TRBV7-9 | TGTGCCAGCAGTTCACTATCCGGGACAGGGGCCCTATACAATCAGCCCCAGCATTTT | CASSSLSGTGALYNQPQHF
16 | TRBJ1-3 | NA | TRBD1 | TRBV6-1 | TGTGCCAGCAGTGGGGGCCTGACAGGGGTTTTTTACACCATATATTTT | CASSGGLTGVFYTIYF
15 | TRBJ2-1 | NA | NA | TRBV2 | TGTGCCAGCAGTGAAGGGACGAGGGTCCACAATGAGCAGTTCTTC | CASSEGTRVHNEQFF
14 | TRBJ1-1 | NA | TRBD1 | TRBV4-1 | TGCGCCAGCAGCCCCCGGGACAGTTACACTGAAGCTTTCTTT | CASSPRDSYTEAFF
14 | TRBJ2-3 | NA | NA | TRBV6-5 | TGTGCCAGCAGCAACGGACCAGGTGTAACGGGACAGTATTTT | CASSNGPGVTGQYF
14 | TRBJ2-3 | NA | TRBD1 | TRBV5-1 | TGCGCCAGCAGCAAGACAGGGACGGCAGATACGCAGTATTTT | CASSKTGTADTQYF
16 | TRBJ1-1 | NA | NA | TRBV7-6 | TGTGCCAGCAGCTTCTACCCGGGGGTCGGGAACACTGAAGCTTTCTTT | CASSFYPGVGNTEAFF
17 | TRBJ1-3 | NA | TRBD1 | TRBV5-1 | TGCGCCAGCAGCTTGGTGGGGACAGACGTCTCTGGAAACACCATATATTTT | CASSLVGTDVSGNTIYF
15 | TRBJ1-2 | NA | NA | TRBV4-3 | TGCGCCAGCAGCCAAGTAAAACAGCGGAGCTATGGCTACACCTTC | CASSQVKQRSYGYTF
15 | TRBJ1-2 | NA | NA | TRBV4-1 | TGCGCCAGCAGCCAAGGAGGCAGAGACGTGGATGGCTACACCTTC | CASSQGGRDVDGYTF
15 | TRBJ2-1 | once | TRBD1 | TRBV3-1/TRBV3-2 | TGTGCCAGCAGCCTAGCAGGGACAGACATCAATGAGCAGTTCTTC | CASSLAGTDINEQFF
18 | TRBJ1-5 | NA | TRBD1 | TRBV6-2/TRBV6-3 | TGTGCCAGCAGTCGCCGGGACAGCGCCGCTGAACCCAATCAGCCCCAGCATTTT | CASSRRDSAAEPNQPQHF
14 | TRBJ1-6 | NA | TRBD1 | TRBV19 | TGTGCCACCGGGGACAGGGGACTGAATTCACCCCTCCACTTT | CATGDRGLNSPLHF
15 | TRBJ2-7 | NA | NA | TRBV7-9 | TGTGCCAGCAGCTTAGCGTACCAAGGAACCTACGAGCAGTACTTC | CASSLAYQGTYEQYF
14 | TRBJ2-5 | NA | NA | TRBV6-5 | TGTGCCAGCAGTTACGGGCGGGAACAAGAGACCCAGTACTTC | CASSYGREQETQYF
13 | TRBJ2-7 | NA | NA | TRBV7-9 | TGTGCCAGCAGCTTTGGGGGTCCGAACGAGCAGTACTTC | CASSFGGPNEQYF
14 | TRBJ1-1 | NA | NA | TRBV28 | TGTGCCAGCAGGCCGGGTGGAGGGAACACTGAAGCTTTCTTT | CASRPGGGNTEAFF
13 | TRBJ1-6 | NA | TRBD1 | TRBV14 | TGTGCCAGCAGCCTGGACAGGAGATCACCCCTCCACTTT | CASSLDRRSPLHF
15 | TRBJ1-3 | NA | NA | TRBV19 | TGTGCCAGTAGTAATCAGGGCGCGAATCCGAACACCATATATTTT | CASSNQGANPNTIYF
18 | TRBJ2-7 | NA | NA | TRBV4-1 | TGCGCCAGCAAGCCAACGCCATTCGCGTCTCAGCCAACCTACGAGCAGTACTTC | CASKPTPFASQPTYEQYF
13 | TRBJ2-7 | NA | NA | TRBV27 | TGTGCCAGCAGTTTTGACAGAGGCTACGAGCAGTACTTC | CASSFDRGYEQYF
13 | TRBJ1-2 | NA | NA | TRBV3-1/TRBV3-2 | TGTGCCAGCAGTCACCAGGGGAACTATGGCTACACCTTC | CASSHQGNYGYTF
13 | TRBJ2-7 | few | NA | TRBV18 | TGTGCCAGCTCAGCGGGTTACGCCTACGAGCAGTACTTC | CASSAGYAYEQYF